This T cell receptor beta chain is drawn from a study of cytomegalovirus exposure and HLA in healthy donors. Whole-study findings and limits: Researchers reported in a later analysis that common viral pathogens appeared linked to several top clusters. Equally common other TCR beta chains were less clonally expanded than HLA-associated ones, a later analysis found. HLA alleles were associated with 15,000 to 20,000 TCR beta sequences in a later analysis at 0.05 false discovery rate. Reportedly, a later analysis found an Asian-associated ancestry cluster had fewer N-insertions than the roughly 670-donor mean.

Remarks on this clone: Its antigen is currently unknown.

Germline trimming cut 6 bases from V and 1 base from J; bases unmatched to any gene: 5. This CDR3 is built from 15 residues. Germline CDR1 is SNHLY and CDR2 is FYNNEI. The PCR made use of 60 Vbeta and 13 Jbeta primers. TCRdb keeps only in-frame clones here, not all; method: immunoSEQ multiplex PCR. Of about 110,000 clones listed, roughly 69% were seen once; the top ten hold around 4%. Sequences were obtained from PBMCs. The clonotype comes from a young man in good health and CMV-seropositive. The J gene is TRBJ2-4, the V gene TRBV2; 8 bases agree with TRBD1. The CDR3 nucleotides are TGTGCCAGCAGGACAGGGGATTGGGCCAAAAACATTCAGTACTTC. It is translated as CASRTGDWAKNIQYF.